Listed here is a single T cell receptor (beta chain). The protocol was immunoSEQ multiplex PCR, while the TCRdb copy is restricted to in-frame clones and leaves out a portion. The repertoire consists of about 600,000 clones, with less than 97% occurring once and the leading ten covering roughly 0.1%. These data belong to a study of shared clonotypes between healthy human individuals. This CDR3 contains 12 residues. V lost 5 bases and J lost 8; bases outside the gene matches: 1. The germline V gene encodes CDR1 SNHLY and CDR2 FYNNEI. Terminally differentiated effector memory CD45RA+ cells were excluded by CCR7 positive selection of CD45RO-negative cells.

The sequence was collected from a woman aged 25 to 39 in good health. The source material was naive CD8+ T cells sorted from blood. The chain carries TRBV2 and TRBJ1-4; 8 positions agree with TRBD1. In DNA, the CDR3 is TGTGCCAGCAGTAGGGACAGGGAAAAACTGTTTTTT. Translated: CASSRDREKLFF.